These T cell receptor beta chains were read from a single sample in a study of Graves' ophthalmopathy and Graves' hyperthyroidism. TCRdb recomputed calls from the multiplex PCR reads with MiXCR, one row per CDR3 protein. The data contain over a million distinct CDR3 sequences, 35% to 45% of them singletons. The sample was peripheral blood or thyroid tissue (not recorded which). The receptors here all came from an adult man with Graves' hyperthyroidism. Both conserved end residues are part of each CDR3. Fields, in order: clone size, D gene, J gene, V gene, CDR3 protein, CDR3 DNA. D genes are given only for firm matches. Size values are once, few and many counts, or a class for expanded clones, and some rows have none.

NA | NA | TRBJ2-6 | TRBV12-3/TRBV12-4 | CASSPQPGTGANVLTF | TGTGCCAGCAGTCCCCAACCCGGGACAGGGGCCAACGTCCTGACTTTC
NA | TRBD2 | TRBJ2-2 | TRBV7-2 | CASSFGLAGLYTGELFF | TGTGCCAGCAGCTTCGGACTAGCGGGGCTTTACACCGGGGAGCTGTTTTTT
many | NA | TRBJ2-5 | TRBV4-1 | CASSQESEETQYF | TGCGCCAGCAGCCAAGAATCGGAAGAGACCCAGTACTTC
many | NA | TRBJ1-6 | TRBV5-6 | CASTRRAQGSPLHF | TGTGCCAGTACGAGACGGGCGCAGGGTTCACCCCTCCACTTT
many | TRBD1 | TRBJ2-7 | TRBV10-2 | CASSGDLGQITYEQYF | TGCGCCAGCAGTGGTGATTTGGGACAGATTACCTACGAGCAGTACTTC
many | NA | TRBJ1-1 | TRBV19 | CATLTQGLTEAFF | TGTGCCACCCTAACACAGGGACTAACTGAAGCTTTCTTT
NA | NA | TRBJ2-7 | TRBV20-1 | CSARVPSYEQYF | TGCAGTGCAAGGGTCCCATCCTACGAGCAGTACTTC
NA | TRBD1 | TRBJ2-6 | TRBV7-9 | CASSQYGTGLSGANVLTF | TGTGCCAGCAGCCAGTACGGGACAGGGCTATCTGGGGCCAACGTCCTGACTTTC
many | TRBD1 | TRBJ2-7 | TRBV14 | CASSRTVGQGRYEQYF | TGTGCCAGCAGCCGAACCGTTGGACAGGGTCGCTACGAGCAGTACTTC
NA | NA | TRBJ1-2 | TRBV20-1 | CSASPVGGYGYTF | TGCAGTGCTAGCCCGGTGGGGGGCTATGGCTACACCTTC
many | NA | TRBJ1-5 | TRBV12-3/TRBV12-4 | CASSQGRQPQHF | TGTGCCAGCAGCCAAGGAAGACAGCCCCAGCATTTT
NA | TRBD1 | TRBJ1-2 | TRBV4-1 | CASSQTDRGGYTF | TGCGCCAGCAGCCAAACGGACAGGGGTGGCTACACCTTC
NA | NA | TRBJ2-5 | TRBV7-2 | CASRSGSRETQYF | TGTGCCAGCAGGTCTGGGTCGCGGGAGACCCAGTACTTC
many | NA | TRBJ1-1 | TRBV9 | CASSPGDGTEAFF | TGTGCCAGCAGCCCTGGGGATGGCACTGAAGCTTTCTTT
few | TRBD1 | TRBJ2-7 | TRBV9 | CASSVFGTGPYEQYF | TGTGCCAGCAGCGTTTTTGGGACAGGGCCCTACGAGCAGTACTTC
NA | NA | TRBJ2-5 | TRBV19 | CASSIGQKSNRQYF | TGTGCCAGTAGTATCGGACAGAAGTCAAATCGCCAGTACTTC
many | NA | TRBJ1-4 | TRBV7-2 | CASSPRPATNEKLFF | TGTGCCAGCAGCCCCCGACCTGCAACTAATGAAAAACTGTTTTTT
NA | NA | TRBJ2-2 | TRBV20-1 | CSARGKPNTGELFF | TGCAGTGCTAGGGGGAAACCGAACACCGGGGAGCTGTTTTTT
many | TRBD2 | TRBJ2-7 | TRBV25-1 | CASSGLRGLAGHEQYF | TGTGCCAGCAGTGGCTTAAGGGGACTAGCGGGTCATGAGCAGTACTTC
many | TRBD1 | TRBJ1-1 | TRBV29-1 | CSVGEETGGHTEAFF | TGCAGCGTTGGAGAAGAGACAGGGGGCCACACTGAAGCTTTCTTT
many | NA | TRBJ2-5 | TRBV5-1 | CASSLAPSLRETQYF | TGCGCCAGCAGCTTGGCCCCTAGCCTTCGGGAGACCCAGTACTTC
many | TRBD1 | TRBJ1-2 | TRBV11-2 | CASSQGQGTSRYTF | TGTGCCAGCAGCCAAGGACAGGGGACTTCGCGCTACACCTTC
NA | NA | TRBJ2-5 | TRBV7-9 | CASSPPLDQETQYF | TGTGCCAGCAGTCCCCCTCTGGATCAAGAGACCCAGTACTTC
many | NA | TRBJ1-4 | TRBV7-9 | CASSLDRQTNEKLFF | TGTGCCAGCAGCTTAGATCGACAGACTAATGAAAAACTGTTTTTT
few | TRBD1 | TRBJ2-7 | TRBV29-1 | CSVKGGQGRYEQYF | TGCAGCGTCAAAGGGGGACAGGGGCGTTACGAGCAGTACTTC
NA | TRBD2 | TRBJ2-2 | TRBV7-8 | CASSSGTSGIGFDGELFF | TGTGCCAGCAGCTCGGGGACTAGCGGGATCGGATTTGACGGGGAGCTGTTTTTT
few | NA | TRBJ2-7 | TRBV4-3 | CASSQGRTLYYEQYF | TGCGCCAGCAGCCAAGGGCGGACTCTGTACTACGAGCAGTACTTC
many | TRBD1 | TRBJ2-7 | TRBV10-3 | CAIRPTGTGGEQYF | TGTGCCATCAGACCAACCGGGACAGGGGGCGAGCAGTACTTC
many | TRBD1 | TRBJ1-2 | TRBV5-1 | CASSRTGTNYGYTF | TGCGCCAGCAGCCGGACAGGGACTAACTATGGCTACACCTTC
NA | NA | TRBJ2-7 | TRBV9 | CASSVETQAYEQYF | TGTGCCAGCAGCGTAGAAACCCAGGCATACGAGCAGTACTTC
NA | NA | TRBJ1-1 | TRBV4-1 | CASGQILEEGSFF | TGCGCCAGCGGCCAGATCTTAGAGGAGGGATCTTTCTTT
many | NA | TRBJ2-7 | TRBV25-1 | CASRRDYEQYF | TGTGCCAGTAGGAGGGACTACGAGCAGTACTTC
NA | NA | TRBJ2-2 | TRBV19 | CASSILGGTGELFF | TGTGCCAGTAGTATCTTAGGAGGAACTGGGGAGCTGTTTTTT
many | TRBD1 | TRBJ1-1 | TRBV19 | CASRAPGQIINTEAFF | TGTGCCAGTAGGGCCCCGGGACAGATAATAAACACTGAAGCTTTCTTT
NA | TRBD1 | TRBJ2-7 | TRBV7-8 | CASRSGTGDSEQYF | TGTGCCAGCAGGTCTGGGACAGGGGACAGCGAGCAGTACTTC
many | NA | TRBJ2-6 | TRBV12-3/TRBV12-4 | CATGDSGANVLTF | TGTGCCACTGGGGACTCTGGGGCCAACGTCCTGACTTTC
once | TRBD2 | TRBJ2-5 | TRBV29-1 | CSVEGGGSQETQYF | TGCAGCGTTGAAGGCGGGGGATCACAAGAGACCCAGTACTTC
few | NA | TRBJ1-6 | TRBV10-3 | CASNDGQGFSPLHF | TGTGCCAGCAATGATGGGCAGGGGTTTTCACCCCTCCACTTT
NA | TRBD1 | TRBJ2-7 | TRBV7-7 | CASSSTAGTGGPSSSYEQYF | TGTGCCAGCAGCTCAACAGCCGGGACAGGAGGGCCCTCGAGCTCCTACGAGCAGTACTTC
NA | NA | TRBJ1-5 | TRBV7-9 | CASSVRGSGDSNQPQHF | TGTGCCAGCAGCGTGCGGGGGTCGGGAGATAGCAATCAGCCCCAGCATTTT
many | NA | TRBJ1-5 | TRBV29-1 | CSAAGSDQPQHF | TGCAGCGCGGCCGGGTCTGATCAGCCCCAGCATTTT
NA | NA | TRBJ2-7 | TRBV7-8 | CASSLGMGGNLYEQYF | TGTGCCAGCAGCTTAGGTATGGGGGGCAACCTCTACGAGCAGTACTTC
few | NA | TRBJ1-6 | TRBV6-6 | CASTPMFPVNSPLHF | TGTGCCAGCACCCCAATGTTTCCGGTTAATTCACCCCTCCACTTT
NA | NA | TRBJ1-6 | TRBV2 | CASRGSGTGQRNSPLHF | TGTGCCAGCAGGGGCTCCGGGACCGGACAGAGGAATTCACCCCTCCACTTT
many | NA | TRBJ2-7 | TRBV9 | CASSVGTLSLYEQYF | TGTGCCAGCAGCGTGGGGACACTTAGTCTCTACGAGCAGTACTTC
NA | NA | TRBJ2-5 | TRBV7-2 | CASSLLQGENSPLHFGNGTQYF | NA
NA | NA | TRBJ2-7 | TRBV7-9 | CAISSRGHRSYEQYF | TGTGCCATCAGTTCGCGGGGACATAGGTCCTACGAGCAGTACTTC